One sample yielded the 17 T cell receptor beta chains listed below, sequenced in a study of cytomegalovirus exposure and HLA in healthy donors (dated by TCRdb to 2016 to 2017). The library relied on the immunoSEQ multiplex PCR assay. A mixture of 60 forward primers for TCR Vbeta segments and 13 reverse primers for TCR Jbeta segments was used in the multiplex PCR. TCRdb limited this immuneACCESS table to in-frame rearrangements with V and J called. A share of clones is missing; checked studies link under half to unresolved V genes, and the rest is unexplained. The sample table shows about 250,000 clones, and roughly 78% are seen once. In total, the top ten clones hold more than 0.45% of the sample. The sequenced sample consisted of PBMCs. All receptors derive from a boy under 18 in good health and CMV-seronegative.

CDR3 bases: TGTGCCAGCAGTCGAGAGATGAACACCGGGGAGCTGTTTTTT. It yields the protein CASSREMNTGELFF. The chain has TRBV2 and TRBJ2-2; the D is unclear. The CDR3 is 14 amino acids. Trimming cost V 5 bases and J 1 base, with 8 bases left between them. CDR1 is SNHLY, CDR2 FYNNEI, per germline. The full variable domain, its missing parts supplied by reference TRBV2 and TRBJ2-2, is EPEVTQTPSHQVTQMGQEVILRCVPISNHLYFYWYRQILGQKVEFLVSFYNNEISEKSEIFDDQFSVERPDGSNFTLKIRSTKLEDSAMYFCASSREMNTGELFFGEGSRLTVL.

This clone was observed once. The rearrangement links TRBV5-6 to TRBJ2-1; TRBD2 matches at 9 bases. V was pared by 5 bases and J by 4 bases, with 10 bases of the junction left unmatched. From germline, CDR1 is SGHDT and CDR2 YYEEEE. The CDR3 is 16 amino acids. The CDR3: CASSRTLLAGYNEQFF. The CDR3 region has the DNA TGTGCCAGCAGTAGAACCCTTCTAGCGGGGTACAATGAGCAGTTCTTC.

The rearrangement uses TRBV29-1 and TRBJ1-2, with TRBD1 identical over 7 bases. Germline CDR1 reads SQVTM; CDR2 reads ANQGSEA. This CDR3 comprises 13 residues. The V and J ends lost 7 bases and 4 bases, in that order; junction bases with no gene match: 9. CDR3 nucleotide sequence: TGCAGCGCTACAGGGGACGGAGTCTATGGCTACACCTTC. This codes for CSATGDGVYGYTF. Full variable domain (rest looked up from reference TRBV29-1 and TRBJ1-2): SAVISQKPSRDICQRGTSLTIQCQVDSQVTMMFWYRQQPGQSLTLIATANQGSEATYESGFVIDKFPISRPNLTFSTLTVSNMSPEDSSIYLCSATGDGVYGYTFGSGTRLTVV.

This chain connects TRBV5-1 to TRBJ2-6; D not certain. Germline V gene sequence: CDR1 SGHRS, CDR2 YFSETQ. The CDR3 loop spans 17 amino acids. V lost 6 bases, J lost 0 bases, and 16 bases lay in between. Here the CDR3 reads CASKPRQPTSGANVLTF. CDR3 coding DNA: TGCGCCAGCAAACCGCGGCAGCCTACCTCTGGGGCCAACGTCCTGACTTTC. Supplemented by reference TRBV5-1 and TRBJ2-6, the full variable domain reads KAGVTQTPRYLIKTRGQQVTLSCSPISGHRSVSWYQQTPGQGLQFLFEYFSETQRNKGNFPGRFSGRQFSNSRSEMNVSTLELGDSALYLCASKPRQPTSGANVLTFGAGSRLTVL.

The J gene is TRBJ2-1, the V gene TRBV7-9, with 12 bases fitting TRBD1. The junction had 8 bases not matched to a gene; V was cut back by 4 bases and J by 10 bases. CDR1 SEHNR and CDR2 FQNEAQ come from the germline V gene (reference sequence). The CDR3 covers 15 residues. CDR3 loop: CASSSRDRGLREQFF. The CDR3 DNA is TGTGCCAGCAGCTCCCGGGACAGGGGGCTGCGCGAGCAGTTCTTC.

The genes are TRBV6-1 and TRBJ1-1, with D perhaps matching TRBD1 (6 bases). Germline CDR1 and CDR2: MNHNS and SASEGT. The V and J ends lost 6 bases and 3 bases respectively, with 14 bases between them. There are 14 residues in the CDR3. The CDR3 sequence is CASRALPGDTEAFF. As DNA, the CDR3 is TGTGCCAGCAGGGCCCTGCCAGGGGACACTGAAGCTTTCTTT.

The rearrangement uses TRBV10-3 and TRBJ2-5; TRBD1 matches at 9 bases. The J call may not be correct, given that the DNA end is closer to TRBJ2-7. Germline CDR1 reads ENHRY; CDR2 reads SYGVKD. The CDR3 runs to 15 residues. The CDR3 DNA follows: TGTGCCATCAGCGGGCCGGGACAGGGCATCTACGAGCAGTACTTC. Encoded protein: CAISGPGQGIYEQYF.

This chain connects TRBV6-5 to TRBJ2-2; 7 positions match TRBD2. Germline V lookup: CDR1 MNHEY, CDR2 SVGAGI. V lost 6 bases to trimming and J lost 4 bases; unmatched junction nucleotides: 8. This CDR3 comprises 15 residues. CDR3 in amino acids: CASSPPGGGTGELFF. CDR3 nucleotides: TGTGCCAGCAGCCCCCCGGGGGGAGGCACCGGGGAGCTGTTTTTT.

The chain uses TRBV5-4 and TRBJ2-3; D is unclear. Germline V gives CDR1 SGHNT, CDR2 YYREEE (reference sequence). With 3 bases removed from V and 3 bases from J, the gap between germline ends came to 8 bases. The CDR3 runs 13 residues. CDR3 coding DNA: TGTGCCAGCAGCTATCCCGGGACAGATACGCAGTATTTT. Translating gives CASSYPGTDTQYF.

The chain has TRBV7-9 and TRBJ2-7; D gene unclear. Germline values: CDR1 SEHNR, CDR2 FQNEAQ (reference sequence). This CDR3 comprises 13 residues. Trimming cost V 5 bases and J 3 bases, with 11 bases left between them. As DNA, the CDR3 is TGTGCCAGCAGCCCCTCCCCCCTCTACGAGCAGTACTTC. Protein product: CASSPSPLYEQYF.

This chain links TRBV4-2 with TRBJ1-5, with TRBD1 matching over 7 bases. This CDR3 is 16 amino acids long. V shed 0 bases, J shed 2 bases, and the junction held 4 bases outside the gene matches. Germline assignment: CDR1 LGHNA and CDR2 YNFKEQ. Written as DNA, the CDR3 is TGTGCCAGCAGCCAAGATAAGGGGGCGGGCAATCAGCCCCAGCATTTT. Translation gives CASSQDKGAGNQPQHF.

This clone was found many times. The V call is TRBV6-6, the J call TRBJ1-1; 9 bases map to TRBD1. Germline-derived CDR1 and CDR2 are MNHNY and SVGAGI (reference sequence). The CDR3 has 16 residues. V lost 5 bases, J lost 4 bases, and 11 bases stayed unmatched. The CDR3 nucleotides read TGTGCCAGCAGTACGGGACAGGGCGGTTTGGGCACTGAAGCTTTCTTT. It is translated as CASSTGQGGLGTEAFF.

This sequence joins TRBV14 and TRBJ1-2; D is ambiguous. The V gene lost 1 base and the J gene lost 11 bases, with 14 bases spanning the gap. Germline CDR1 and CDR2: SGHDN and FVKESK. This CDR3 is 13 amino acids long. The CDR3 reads CASSQALSKPYTF. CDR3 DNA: TGTGCCAGCAGCCAAGCCCTCAGTAAACCTTACACCTTC.

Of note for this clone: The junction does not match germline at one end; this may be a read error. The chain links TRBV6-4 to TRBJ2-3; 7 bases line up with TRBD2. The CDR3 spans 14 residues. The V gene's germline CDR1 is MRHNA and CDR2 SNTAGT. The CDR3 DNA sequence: TGTGCCGGCAGTGAGGCGGGAGGCACAGATACGCAGTATTTT. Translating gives CAGSEAGGTDTQYF.

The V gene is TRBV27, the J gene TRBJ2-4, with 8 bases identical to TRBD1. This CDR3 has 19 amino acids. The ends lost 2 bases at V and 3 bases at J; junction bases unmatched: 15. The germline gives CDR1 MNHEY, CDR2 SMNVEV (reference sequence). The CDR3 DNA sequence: TGTGCCAGCAGTTTACGCAAAGGACAGGGAGGAACGGTCAAAAACATTCAGTACTTC. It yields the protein CASSLRKGQGGTVKNIQYF.

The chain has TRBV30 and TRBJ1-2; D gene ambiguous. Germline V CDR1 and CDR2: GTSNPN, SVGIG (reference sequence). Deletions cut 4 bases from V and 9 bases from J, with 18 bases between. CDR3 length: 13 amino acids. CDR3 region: CAWIEHPGGSYTF. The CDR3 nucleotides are TGTGCCTGGATAGAACACCCGGGAGGAAGCTACACCTTC.

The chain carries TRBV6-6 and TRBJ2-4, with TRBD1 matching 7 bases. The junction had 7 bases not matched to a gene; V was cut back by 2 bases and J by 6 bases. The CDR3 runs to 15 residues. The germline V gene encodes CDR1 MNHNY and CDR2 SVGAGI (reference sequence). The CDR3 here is CASSYGLQGTNIQYF. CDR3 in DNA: TGTGCCAGCAGTTACGGGCTACAGGGGACAAACATTCAGTACTTC.